This entry lists 30 T cell receptor beta chains sequenced from one sample in a study of blood T cell repertoires in COVID-19 (dated by TCRdb to about 2020). Library preparation was by the immunoSEQ multiplex PCR assay. The table comes from immuneACCESS by way of TCRdb, which keeps in-frame sequences with V and J called. Part of the clones is missing from these tables; in studies checked, under half for an unresolved V gene and the rest for unknown reasons. For this sample the table gives 210,000 or so clones, of which around 82% were detected only once. About 4.6% of the sample belongs to the ten largest clones. The sample was PBMCs or T cells enriched from blood (not recorded which). These TCRs come from a woman aged 50 to 65 who had been exposed to COVID-19.

This clone was detected a few times. The genes are TRBV7-2 and TRBJ1-4, with D unresolved. CDR1 SGHTA and CDR2 FQGNSA come from the germline V gene. V shed 6 bases and J shed 7 bases, with 12 bases lying between them. The CDR3 consists of 13 residues. CDR3: CASSSQVVEKLFF. The CDR3, as DNA: TGTGCCAGCAGTAGTCAGGTGGTTGAAAAACTGTTTTTT.

The chain recombines TRBV5-4 with TRBJ2-2; D is ambiguous. The CDR3 extends over 13 amino acids. V gave up 3 bases and J gave up 6 bases, with 9 bases separating them. CDR1 and CDR2 from the germline V gene are SGHNT and YYREEE (reference sequence). Here the CDR3 DNA reads TGTGCCAGCAGCTCGCGAGGATCCGGGGAGCTGTTTTTT. Its protein product is CASSSRGSGELFF. Full variable domain (remainder filled in from reference TRBV5-4 and TRBJ2-2): ETGVTQSPTHLIKTRGQQVTLRCSSQSGHNTVSWYQQALGQGPQFIFQYYREEENGRGNFPPRFSGLQFPNYSSELNVNALELDDSALYLCASSSRGSGELFFGEGSRLTVL.

The chain carries TRBV6-5 and TRBJ2-7, with 10 bases identical to TRBD2. In germline, CDR1 is MNHEY, CDR2 SVGAGI. V was pared by 6 bases and J by 6 bases, with 11 bases of the junction left unmatched. The CDR3 totals 15 residues. The CDR3 nucleotides read TGTGCCAGCAGGAGTAGCGGGGGGACCTTATCCGAGCAGTACTTC. Translating gives CASRSSGGTLSEQYF.

The V gene is TRBV3-1 (or the pseudogene TRBV3-2), the J gene TRBJ1-3; D not certain. The CDR3 spans 14 residues. V gave up 3 bases and J gave up 7 bases, with 13 bases separating them. Germline CDR1 reads LGHDT; CDR2 reads YNNKEL (reference sequence). CDR3 nucleotide sequence: TGTGCCAGCAGCCATACACCCCGGAGTAACACCATATATTTT. It encodes CASSHTPRSNTIYF.

The chain links TRBV19 to TRBJ1-1, with 9 bases lining up with TRBD1. This CDR3 has 14 amino acids. V lost 1 base to trimming and J lost 5 bases; unmatched junction nucleotides: 2. Per germline, CDR1 LNHDA and CDR2 SQIVND (reference sequence). The CDR3 bases are TGTGCCAGTAGTATAGGGGACAGGGAGACTGAAGCTTTCTTT. Residues: CASSIGDRETEAFF.

The gene calls are TRBV24-1 and TRBJ2-7; 8 bases are shared with TRBD1. The trim removed 4 bases at V and 2 bases at J, leaving 12 bases unmatched. The CDR3 has 17 amino acids. Germline CDR1 reads KGHDR; CDR2 reads SFDVKD. The chain's CDR3 is CATSDPSFGTGPYEQYF. The DNA of the CDR3 is TGTGCCACCAGTGACCCTAGTTTTGGGACAGGTCCCTACGAGCAGTACTTC.

The chain has TRBV5-4 and TRBJ1-1, with D unclear. Germline CDR1 reads SGHNT; CDR2 reads YYREEE (reference sequence). The ends were cut back, 4 bases at V and 2 bases at J, with 6 bases in the middle. The CDR3 contains 12 residues. The CDR3 spells CASSLSNTEAFF. For the CDR3, the DNA is TGTGCCAGCAGCCTCAGTAACACTGAAGCTTTCTTT.

The chain couples TRBV7-2 to TRBJ2-7; possibly TRBD2 for D (6 bases). The V gene's germline CDR1 is SGHTA and CDR2 FQGNSA. The V and J ends lost 2 bases and 1 base respectively, with 12 bases between them. The CDR3 is made up of 15 amino acids. The CDR3 reads CASSLKASASYEQYF. In DNA, the CDR3 is TGTGCCAGCAGCTTAAAGGCTAGCGCGTCCTACGAGCAGTACTTC.

This clone was observed a handful of times. The chain employs TRBV28 and TRBJ2-7, with D possibly matching TRBD2 (5 bases). Trimming cost V 1 base and J 7 bases, with 8 bases left between them. Germline assignment: CDR1 MDHEN and CDR2 SYDVKM. The CDR3 spans 12 residues. Here the CDR3 reads CASSLSRVEQYF. In DNA form, the CDR3 reads TGTGCCAGCAGTTTATCGAGGGTTGAGCAGTACTTC.

The genes are TRBV5-6 and TRBJ2-5, with 11 bases identical to TRBD2. Per germline, CDR1 SGHDT and CDR2 YYEEEE. The V segment lost 3 bases and the J segment 3 bases; nucleotides outside the gene matches: 1. The CDR3 is made up of 14 amino acids. CDR3 loop: CASSSGLAEETQYF. CDR3 bases: TGTGCCAGCAGCTCGGGACTAGCGGAAGAGACCCAGTACTTC.

The count of this clone is one. This rearrangement joins TRBV11-2 to TRBJ1-2, with D possibly TRBD1 on 5 matching bases. V lost 5 bases, J lost 0 bases, and 22 bases lay in between. The CDR3 consists of 18 residues. Germline values: CDR1 SGHAT, CDR2 FQNNGV. The CDR3 here is CASSRGGGVTFSNYGYTF. CDR3 nucleotide sequence: TGTGCCAGCAGCCGGGGAGGAGGGGTTACATTTTCTAACTATGGCTACACCTTC.

This clone has a single count. The chain has TRBV11-2 and TRBJ2-3; 11 positions match TRBD1. Trimming cost V 1 base and J 7 bases; bases outside gene matches: 4. There are 15 residues in the CDR3. Germline V lookup: CDR1 SGHAT, CDR2 FQNNGV. The CDR3 DNA reads as TGTGCCAGCAGCTTAGGCGGGACAGGGGGATATACGCAGTATTTT. Its translation is CASSLGGTGGYTQYF.

This chain uses TRBV5-6 with TRBJ1-2; D is unresolved. The germline V gene has CDR1 SGHDT and CDR2 YYEEEE. The V and J ends lost 4 bases and 8 bases respectively, with 12 bases between them. This CDR3 region has 12 residues. The CDR3 DNA is TGTGCCAGCAGCGGGCCGGGAGGAGGCTACACCTTC. This sequence encodes CASSGPGGGYTF.

In this sample, this clone turned up once. The V and J genes are TRBV6-2 or TRBV6-3 and TRBJ1-1; D unclear. CDR3 size: 12 residues. Looked up from germline, CDR1 is MNHEY and CDR2 is SVGEGT. Trimming removed 6 bases from V and 5 bases from J, with 10 bases in between. In DNA, the CDR3 is TGTGCCAGCAGCGTTACGGGGACTGAAGCTTTCTTT. It is translated as CASSVTGTEAFF.

The V call is TRBV14, the J call TRBJ2-6, with D unresolved. The CDR3 runs 16 residues. CDR1 is SGHDN and CDR2 is FVKESK in the germline V gene. V was clipped by 1 base and J by 0 bases, with 7 bases between them. CDR3 in amino acids: CASSQVFRSGANVLTF. The CDR3 DNA follows: TGTGCCAGCAGCCAAGTGTTCCGCTCTGGGGCCAACGTCCTGACTTTC.

A few counts support this clone. This rearrangement joins TRBV5-1 to TRBJ2-1; 13 bases agree with TRBD2. The CDR3 runs to 18 residues. Per germline, CDR1 SGHRS and CDR2 YFSETQ. V lost 0 bases to trimming and J lost 7 bases; unmatched junction nucleotides: 10. CDR3 nucleotide sequence: TGCGCCAGCAGCTTGGGCCCAACTAGCGGGGGGGCTAGGAATGAGCAGTTCTTC. This gives the protein CASSLGPTSGGARNEQFF.

The chain uses TRBV7-2 and TRBJ2-2, with 7 bases identical to TRBD1. The length of the CDR3 is 15 residues. J lost 5 bases, V lost 6 bases, and 9 bases had no gene match. Germline V gene data show CDR1 as SGHTA and CDR2 as FQGNSA. CDR3 protein: CASSYRGGRTGELFF. CDR3 coding DNA: TGTGCCAGCAGTTACAGGGGCGGTAGGACCGGGGAGCTGTTTTTT.

The rearrangement links TRBV6-5 to TRBJ2-2, with 7 bases matching TRBD1. V lost 6 bases and J lost 4; bases outside the gene matches: 5. The length of the CDR3 is 14 residues. From germline, CDR1 is MNHEY and CDR2 SVGAGI. CDR3 sequence: CASSRDSSTGELFF. CDR3 bases: TGTGCCAGCAGCCGGGACAGCTCCACCGGGGAGCTGTTTTTT.

The rearrangement joins TRBV7-2 to TRBJ2-2, with 7 bases identical to TRBD2. J gave up 1 base and V 5 bases, and 7 bases lay outside the gene matches. The CDR3 is made up of 16 amino acids. Per the germline V gene, CDR1 is SGHTA and CDR2 is FQGNSA. In DNA, the CDR3 is TGTGCCAGCAGCCCGCAGCGGGGAAAGAACACCGGGGAGCTGTTTTTT. Protein: CASSPQRGKNTGELFF.

The chain has TRBV25-1 and TRBJ1-2; no firm D call. This CDR3 has 13 amino acids. Germline-derived CDR1 and CDR2 are MGHDK and SYGVNS. V dropped 7 bases and J dropped 6 bases, with 15 bases sitting between them. The CDR3 sequence: CASIRLGEDGYTF. For the CDR3, the DNA is TGTGCCAGCATCCGGCTCGGGGAAGATGGCTACACCTTC.

J is TRBJ2-1 and V is TRBV5-1; tentatively, D is TRBD2 (6 bases). The CDR3 covers 17 residues. Germline assignment: CDR1 SGHRS and CDR2 YFSETQ. The germline V and J ends were trimmed by 4 bases and 6 bases, with 23 bases remaining between them. The CDR3 loop reads CASSRGSEGLYINEQFF. CDR3 bases: TGCGCCAGCAGCCGCGGCTCGGAGGGACTCTACATCAATGAGCAGTTCTTC. Filled out from reference TRBV5-1 and TRBJ2-1, the complete variable domain reads KAGVTQTPRYLIKTRGQQVTLSCSPISGHRSVSWYQQTPGQGLQFLFEYFSETQRNKGNFPGRFSGRQFSNSRSEMNVSTLELGDSALYLCASSRGSEGLYINEQFFGPGTRLTVL.

The chain couples TRBV5-6 to TRBJ1-2; the D is unclear. Trimming cost V 0 bases and J 4 bases, with 7 bases left between them. Germline V gene sequence: CDR1 SGHDT, CDR2 YYEEEE. CDR3 length equals 13 residues. The CDR3 bases are TGTGCCAGCAGCTTGGACACGCCCTATGGCTACACCTTC. Its translation: CASSLDTPYGYTF.

The chain links TRBV6-5 to TRBJ2-3, with D possibly matching TRBD2 (6 bases). Germline CDR1 and CDR2: MNHEY and SVGAGI. The V end lost 8 bases, the J end lost 2 bases, and 8 bases lay between the germline ends. The CDR3 sequence is 12 residues long. This CDR3 is CASAGPTDTQYF. CDR3 coding DNA: TGTGCCAGCGCGGGACCCACAGATACGCAGTATTTT.

V gene TRBV4-2 combines with J gene TRBJ2-1; 7 nucleotides agree with TRBD1. V trimming: 3 bases; J trimming: 9 bases; junction bases outside the gene matches: 14. The length of the CDR3 is 16 residues. CDR1 is LGHNA and CDR2 is YNFKEQ in the germline V gene. The CDR3 is CASSQAEGAGRSEQFF. The CDR3 DNA reads TGTGCCAGCAGCCAGGCCGAGGGGGCCGGACGGAGTGAGCAGTTCTTC.

The chain joins TRBV27 to TRBJ1-1; possible D gene TRBD1, 6 bases. Germline loops: CDR1 MNHEY, CDR2 SMNVEV (reference sequence). This CDR3 region has 13 residues. V shed 3 bases and J shed 6 bases, with 11 bases lying between them. CDR3 DNA sequence: TGTGCCAGCAGTTTCAGGGGAAAAGCTGAAGCTTTCTTT. It translates to CASSFRGKAEAFF.

The chain recombines TRBV5-1 with TRBJ2-2; a possible D gene is TRBD2 (7 bases). The V end lost 4 bases, the J end lost 4 bases, and 14 bases lay between the germline ends. Germline lookup yields CDR1 SGHRS and CDR2 YFSETQ. This CDR3 comprises 15 residues. Here the CDR3 reads CASSASGGRTGELFF. CDR3 DNA: TGCGCCAGCAGCGCGTCGGGGGGCCGCACCGGGGAGCTGTTTTTT.

The J gene is TRBJ1-1, the V gene TRBV2, with no clear D. V lost 1 base to trimming and J lost 1 base, with 7 bases between them. The CDR3 length is 14 residues. The germline gives CDR1 SNHLY, CDR2 FYNNEI. CDR3 nucleotides: TGTGCCAGCAGTGAAGTGGGCGCGAACACTGAAGCTTTCTTT. It translates to CASSEVGANTEAFF.

V gene TRBV19 combines with J gene TRBJ1-1; 9 bases line up with TRBD1. The germline CDR1 and CDR2 sequences are LNHDA and SQIVND (reference sequence). There are 16 residues in the CDR3. The V segment lost 6 bases and the J segment 4 bases; nucleotides outside the gene matches: 12. The CDR3 region has the DNA TGTGCCAGTAGCAAGGGACAGGGTTATGGGTTCACTGAAGCTTTCTTT. Protein sequence: CASSKGQGYGFTEAFF.

The table lists this clone with a count of one. The chain has TRBV10-3 and TRBJ1-5, with D possibly being TRBD1 (6 bases). CDR3 length: 14 amino acids. From germline, CDR1 is ENHRY and CDR2 SYGVKD. V was cut by 4 bases and J by 4 bases, with 11 bases left in between. CDR3 DNA: TGTGCCATCAGTGGGGGGCCGGGTAATCAGCCCCAGCATTTT. Translating it yields CAISGGPGNQPQHF.

The rearrangement joins TRBV4-3 to TRBJ2-7; 9 bases map to TRBD2. The CDR3 spans 14 residues. Trimming took 4 bases from V and 5 from J; bases not matched to a gene: 6. CDR1 is LGHNA and CDR2 is YSLEER in the germline V gene. In nucleotides, the CDR3 is TGCGCCAGCAGCCTTTGGACTAGCGCGGACGAGCAGTACTTC. It specifies CASSLWTSADEQYF.